This entry lists 13 T cell receptor beta chains sequenced from one sample in a study of beta chain features in type 1 diabetes (dated by TCRdb to the late 2010s). Their cognate antigens are unknown. Library preparation used the immunoSEQ multiplex PCR assay. The entire amount of isolated RNA was reverse transcribed using the High Capacity cDNA Reverse Transcription Kit, so the sequenced TCRB transcripts were expressed ones. In its TCRdb copy, this immuneACCESS table keeps in-frame sequences only and misses some clones. Where compared with another copy, unresolved V genes explain less than half of these, and the others have no known cause. For this sample the table gives fewer than 200,000 clones, of which 10% were detected only once. Of the sample, around 0.5% is held by the ten largest clones. Paper-wide results and their limitations: In all four CD4+ subsets, TCRB CDR3 length was moderately but significantly shorter in type 1 diabetes patients.

The sequencing input was central memory CD4+ T cells from blood. The receptors come from a man aged 25-40 years with type 1 diabetes.

This sequence joins TRBV2 and TRBJ2-6, with 10 bases that match TRBD1. Trimming removed 7 bases from V and 3 bases from J; junction bases left unmatched: 3. CDR3 length equals 15 residues. CDR1 is SNHLY, CDR2 FYNNEI, per germline. The CDR3 nucleotides read TGTGCCAGCAAAGGGACAGGGGTTGGGGCCAACGTCCTGACTTTC. Protein: CASKGTGVGANVLTF.

The chain uses TRBV2 and TRBJ2-3; a possible D gene is TRBD2 (5 bases). The CDR3 loop spans 13 amino acids. V was trimmed by 6 bases and J by 1 base, leaving 8 bases between them. Germline V lookup: CDR1 SNHLY, CDR2 FYNNEI. The CDR3 DNA reads as TGTGCCAGCAGGCGTAGCGGCACAGATACGCAGTATTTT. This codes for CASRRSGTDTQYF.

This clone appeared a few times. This chain's CDR3 is CASSLRDRLTEAFF. The DNA of the CDR3 is TGTGCCAGCAGTTTAAGGGACAGACTCACTGAAGCTTTCTTT. This chain links TRBV28 with TRBJ1-1; TRBD1 agrees at 7 bases. Germline V CDR1 and CDR2: MDHEN, SYDVKM. V was clipped by 2 bases and J by 4 bases; unmatched bases: 4. The CDR3 is 14 amino acids.

A remark on this clone: The sample has other DNA sequences that encode this CDR3 too. This chain connects TRBV18 to TRBJ2-7; the D gene is possibly TRBD1 (6 bases). V dropped 3 bases and J dropped 1 base, with 10 bases sitting between them. The CDR3 extends over 14 amino acids. Looked up from germline, CDR1 is KGHSH and CDR2 is LQKENI. The CDR3 protein is CASSPDSGSYEQYF. The CDR3 nucleotides are TGTGCCAGCTCACCGGACAGTGGGTCCTACGAGCAGTACTTC.

The chain is built from TRBV11-2 and TRBJ2-5; TRBD2 agrees at 8 bases. V dropped 1 base and J dropped 2; count of bases not matched to a gene: 6. Germline V gene lookup returns CDR1 SGHAT and CDR2 FQNNGV. The length of the CDR3 is 16 residues. The CDR3 sequence: CASSLGSGGPQETQYF. For the CDR3, the DNA is TGTGCCAGCAGCTTAGGATCGGGAGGGCCGCAAGAGACCCAGTACTTC.

CDR3 sequence (DNA): TGTGCTAGTGGTTTGGTACCCCTAGCGGACCAAGAGACCCAGTACTTC. Encoded protein: CASGLVPLADQETQYF. The rearrangement links TRBV12-5 to TRBJ2-5; TRBD2 aligns across 7 bases. The V gene's germline CDR1 is LGHNT and CDR2 FRNRAP. The CDR3 runs 16 residues. Trimming cost V 0 bases and J 0 bases; bases outside gene matches: 4. Drawing the rest from reference TRBV12-5 and TRBJ2-5, the complete variable domain is DARVTQTPRHKVTEMGQEVTMRCQPILGHNTVFWYRQTMMQGLELLAYFRNRAPLDDSGMPKDRFSAEMPDATLATLKIQPSEPRDSAVYFCASGLVPLADQETQYFGPGTRLLVL.

The chain recombines TRBV7-2 with TRBJ1-5; D remains unclear. This CDR3 is built from 13 residues. The germline V gene encodes CDR1 SGHTA and CDR2 FQGNSA. Between the trimmed V and J ends, which lost 5 bases and 5 bases, there was a span of 10 bases. CDR3 sequence reads: CASSPWADQPQHF. The CDR3 DNA reads as TGTGCCAGCAGCCCTTGGGCAGATCAGCCCCAGCATTTT.

The J gene is TRBJ2-4, the V gene TRBV28, with 7 bases identical to TRBD1. Germline CDR1 reads MDHEN; CDR2 reads SYDVKM. With 4 bases clipped from V and 0 bases from J, the junction kept 6 bases outside the gene matches. The CDR3 is 16 amino acids. CDR3 protein: CASSSWDSLAKNIQYF. The CDR3 DNA reads as TGTGCCAGCAGTTCCTGGGACAGCCTAGCCAAAAACATTCAGTACTTC. Combining the CDR3 with reference TRBV28 and TRBJ2-4 gives the whole variable domain DVKVTQSSRYLVKRTGEKVFLECVQDMDHENMFWYRQDPGLGLRLIYFSYDVKMKEKGDIPEGYSVSREKKERFSLILESASTNQTSMYLCASSSWDSLAKNIQYFGAGTRLSVL.

This sequence joins TRBV19 and TRBJ2-2; TRBD2 is a possible D gene (5 bases). The CDR3 has 14 residues. Germline CDR1 reads LNHDA; CDR2 reads SQIVND (reference sequence). V lost 7 bases, J lost 0 bases, and 9 bases lay in between. CDR3 in amino acids: CASNQRANTGELFF. In DNA form, the CDR3 reads TGTGCCAGTAATCAGAGGGCGAACACCGGGGAGCTGTTTTTT.

This clone turned up a few times. The rearrangement joins TRBV5-4 to TRBJ2-7; TRBD2 is a possible D gene (6 bases). V was shortened by 2 bases and J by 2 bases, with 11 bases between the two germline ends. Germline loops: CDR1 SGHNT, CDR2 YYREEE (reference sequence). The CDR3 sequence is 14 residues long. CDR3 coding DNA: TGTGCCAGCAGCTTCGATAGCGGAACCTACGAGCAGTACTTC. This gives the protein CASSFDSGTYEQYF.

This clone was counted between two and nine times. Other DNA sequences in the same sample also yield this CDR3. The genes are TRBV27 and TRBJ1-5; possibly TRBD1 for D (6 bases). The CDR3 has 14 amino acids. Germline loops: CDR1 MNHEY, CDR2 SMNVEV (reference sequence). Trimming shortened V by 2 bases and J by 5 bases, and 10 bases separated the two germline ends. CDR3: CASSLGRGDQPQHF. In DNA form, the CDR3 reads TGTGCCAGCAGTTTAGGCAGGGGTGATCAGCCCCAGCATTTT.

This clone was observed a handful of times. As DNA, the CDR3 is TGTGCCAGCAGCTTAACAGGGCAGGCATATGGCTACACCTTC. It translates to CASSLTGQAYGYTF. The rearrangement uses TRBV7-8 and TRBJ1-2; a weak D match, TRBD1 (6 bases). V was clipped by 2 bases and J by 5 bases, with 12 bases between them. Germline-derived CDR1 and CDR2 are SGHVS and FQNEAQ. CDR3 length: 14 residues.

V gene TRBV5-1 combines with J gene TRBJ2-4; 7 bases are shared with TRBD2. Germline V gene sequence: CDR1 SGHRS, CDR2 YFSETQ. The V and J ends lost 0 bases and 8 bases, in that order; junction bases with no gene match: 5. CDR3 length equals 14 residues. The CDR3 DNA is TGCGCCAGCAGCTTGGACGGGAGGACGGACATTCAGTACTTC. Amino acid sequence: CASSLDGRTDIQYF.